This TCR beta chain was found in a study of T-cell memory formation after mild COVID-19. Study background: Largely, the TCR clusters proved donor specific.

Trimming cost V 3 bases and J 7 bases; bases outside gene matches: 8. The germline gives CDR1 SGHTA, CDR2 FQGTGA. There are 16 residues in the CDR3. One entry per CDR3 protein, called by TCRdb with MiXCR from the 5' RACE reads. The repertoire holds more than 75,000 distinct CDR3 sequences, with 25% as singletons. Sequenced sample: PBMCs or a T cell subset sorted from them (not recorded which). The TCR was taken from a man aged 18 to 30 who had mild COVID-19 (a few samples of this study predate the infection). Cell type and time point are not known. This chain links TRBV7-3 with TRBJ2-1; 11 bases fit TRBD2. This CDR3 reads CASSFGPGLAGNEQFF. CDR3 DNA sequence: TGTGCCAGCAGCTTTGGACCCGGACTAGCGGGTAATGAGCAGTTCTTC.